The source of this T cell receptor beta chain is a study of cytomegalovirus exposure and HLA in healthy donors. On this clone: Its antigen remains unidentified.

Study-wide results and limits: Among the most significant clusters, several appeared linked to common viral pathogens in a later analysis.

Use of 60 Vbeta and 13 Jbeta primers characterized the PCR. Authors' analysis steps: Unique TCR beta chains numbered 80 million to 95 million in a later analysis, with roughly 11 million shared. Method: immunoSEQ multiplex PCR; TCRdb's copy keeps in-frame clones and lacks some. Clone size and V and J calls were adopted from that table, with D and trimming inferred from the DNA. Altogether 150,000 to 200,000 clones are present, around four fifths being singletons, with the ten largest covering 1.5% to 2%. Trimming took 8 bases from V and 9 from J; bases not matched to a gene: 7. Germline loops: CDR1 SNHLY, CDR2 FYNNEI. The CDR3 consists of 12 residues.

The clonotype comes from a woman aged 18-30 years in good health and CMV-seronegative. This chain links TRBV2 with TRBJ2-1; TRBD2 agrees at 7 bases. Sequenced sample: PBMCs. The CDR3 coding sequence is TGTGCCAGCCATCTAGCGGTTAGTGAGCAGTTCTTC. Protein sequence: CASHLAVSEQFF.